Shown below are 7 T cell receptor beta chains from a single sample sequenced in a study of T cell responses to AZD1222 COVID-19 vaccine. TCRdb keeps only in-frame clones here, not all; method: immunoSEQ multiplex PCR. The sample includes around 130,000 clones, 85% to 90% of them seen just once. Here the sequenced sample was peripheral blood, taken on day 0 of AZD1222 vaccination. The receptors come from an adult in good health.

The chain has TRBV24-1 and TRBJ2-5; D uncertain. This CDR3 spans 15 amino acids. Germline V CDR1 and CDR2: KGHDR, SFDVKD. With 3 bases removed from V and 5 bases from J, the gap between germline ends came to 15 bases. The CDR3 coding sequence is TGTGCCACCAGTGATCCGTCCCTGAGATGGGAGACCCAGTACTTC. Residues: CATSDPSLRWETQYF.

The chain links TRBV9 to TRBJ2-7; D is undetermined. V was trimmed by 3 bases and J by 6 bases, leaving 13 bases between them. CDR3 length: 13 residues. CDR1 and CDR2 (germline): SGDLS, YYNGEE. In nucleotides, the CDR3 is TGTGCCAGCAGCGGACGACAAGTGGGCGAGCAGTACTTC. Translation: CASSGRQVGEQYF.

The rearrangement joins TRBV19 to TRBJ1-1, with TRBD1 matching over 10 bases. Germline CDR1 LNHDA, CDR2 SQIVND (reference sequence). V was pared by 6 bases and J by 4 bases, with 8 bases of the junction left unmatched. This CDR3 contains 15 residues. CDR3 loop: CASRTGGRLSTEAFF. For the CDR3, the DNA is TGTGCCAGTAGGACAGGGGGCAGATTGAGCACTGAAGCTTTCTTT.

The rearrangement uses TRBV11-2 and TRBJ2-1; D might be TRBD1 (6 bases). The CDR3 sequence is 14 residues long. V lost 0 bases and J lost 13, with 16 bases in between. CDR1 and CDR2 from the germline V gene are SGHAT and FQNNGV. The CDR3 region has the DNA TGTGCCAGCAGCTTAGACCGGGCAGGGGAGCGACAGTTCTTC. It specifies CASSLDRAGERQFF.

This rearrangement joins TRBV3-1 (or the pseudogene TRBV3-2) to TRBJ1-3; D may be TRBD1 (6 bases). Trimming stripped 5 bases from V and 2 bases from J, with 19 bases between. The CDR3 runs 17 residues. Germline values: CDR1 LGHDT, CDR2 YNNKEL (reference sequence). The CDR3 DNA follows: TGTGCCAGCAGCGAACCGGGTGGGGGGCGGACTGGAAACACCATATATTTT. Amino acid sequence: CASSEPGGGRTGNTIYF.

The V and J genes are TRBV5-6 and TRBJ1-1, with unresolved D. Germline CDR1 reads SGHDT; CDR2 reads YYEEEE. The CDR3 is 14 amino acids. The V gene lost 4 bases and the J gene lost 3 bases, with 13 bases spanning the gap. CDR3 sequence reads: CASSPYLGHTEAFF. CDR3 DNA: TGTGCCAGCAGCCCTTATCTTGGGCACACTGAAGCTTTCTTT.

The chain recombines TRBV15 with TRBJ2-7; D ambiguous. The CDR3 runs 13 residues. V was trimmed by 1 base and J by 5 bases, leaving 9 bases between them. The germline gives CDR1 LNHNV, CDR2 YYDKDF (reference sequence). The CDR3 here is CATSRGPTHEQYF. CDR3 in DNA: TGTGCCACCAGCAGAGGTCCCACCCACGAGCAGTACTTC.